The sequence of this T cell receptor beta chain was determined in a study of OX40 agonist ivuxolimab in advanced cancers. Drawing of blood for sampling happened at baseline, at cycle 4 day 1, and at cycle 7 day 1. This CDR3 spans 11 amino acids. CDR1 is MDHEN and CDR2 is SYDVKM in the germline V gene. Sequencing was performed with immunoSEQ multiplex PCR; in TCRdb, only in-frame clones are kept and a portion is missing. The data hold 50,000 or so clones, with roughly 85% observed a single time. The clonotype comes from an adult with an advanced solid tumor such as melanoma, head and neck, liver or kidney cancer. J is TRBJ2-3 and V is TRBV28, with 7 nucleotides matching TRBD1. Here the sequenced sample was CD4+ or CD8+ T cells sorted from blood, taken in a trial of the OX40 agonist ivuxolimab. CDR3 DNA: TGTGCGTACGGGACAGTAGATACGCAGTATTTT. Its protein product is CAYGTVDTQYF.